The entry below gives a single TCR beta chain sequence along with its context. Antigen unknown. These data belong to a study of beta chain features in type 1 diabetes. Study-wide background: Across the samples, roughly 98 million sorted cells were examined in total. Findings and limits, study-wide: Researchers reported that naive, central memory and Treg TCRB repertoires appeared more similar in patients than in healthy donors.

Expressed TCRB transcripts were sequenced because the entire RNA isolate underwent reverse transcription. Sequenced naive, central memory and regulatory T cell samples produced an average of about 3.57 million reads. The repertoire was sequenced with immunoSEQ multiplex PCR; TCRdb's copy has only in-frame clones and lacks some. The sample lists 900,000 or so clones, roughly a sixth occurring once. Trimming stripped 7 bases from V and 5 bases from J, with 15 bases between. Per the germline V gene, CDR1 is MNHNY and CDR2 is SVGAGI (reference sequence). The CDR3 runs to 14 residues. Sequencing was carried out using naive CD4+ T cells from blood. The clonotype comes from a woman aged 18-29 years in good health. The chain has TRBV6-6 and TRBJ1-5, with D unclear. As DNA, the CDR3 is TGTGCCAGCACGATGATATCAGGAGATCAGCCCCAGCATTTT. Its protein is CASTMISGDQPQHF.